A single sample gave rise to the 18 T cell receptor beta chains below, sequenced in a study of cytomegalovirus exposure and HLA in healthy donors. It was with 60 Vbeta and 13 Jbeta primers that the PCR ran. Method: immunoSEQ multiplex PCR; TCRdb's copy keeps in-frame clones and lacks some. This table lists 95,000 to 150,000 clones. Sequencing was carried out using PBMCs. These receptors were taken from a man aged 35 to 55 in good health and CMV-seronegative.

J is TRBJ1-2 and V is TRBV6-5, with 9 nucleotides matching TRBD1. The V gene's germline CDR1 is MNHEY and CDR2 SVGAGI. CDR3 length: 15 amino acids. After removal of 0 bases from V and 2 bases from J, the junction contained 1 base not matched to a gene. CDR3 loop: CASSYSDRGNYGYTF. Here the CDR3 DNA reads TGTGCCAGCAGTTACTCGGACAGGGGAAACTATGGCTACACCTTC.

CDR3 bases: TGTGCCAGCAGCTTATCCGGGACAGGTGAAAAACTGTTTTTT. It is translated as CASSLSGTGEKLFF. This chain uses TRBV7-6 with TRBJ1-4; 8 bases are a match to TRBD1. Germline V gene data show CDR1 as SGHVS and CDR2 as FNYEAQ. The J segment lost 7 bases and the V segment lost 2 bases, leaving 3 bases of the junction unmatched. This CDR3 has 14 amino acids. The full variable domain, with the rest looked up from reference TRBV7-6 and TRBJ1-4, is GAGVSQSPRYKVTKRGQDVALRCDPISGHVSLYWYRQALGQGPEFLTYFNYEAQQDKSGLPNDRFSAERPEGSISTLTIQRTEQRDSAMYRCASSLSGTGEKLFFGSGTQLSVL.

The CDR3 protein is CASSPPLRTGDLSYEQYF. The CDR3 DNA reads TGTGCCAGCTCACCACCGTTGCGGACAGGGGACCTCTCCTACGAGCAGTACTTC. The rearrangement uses TRBV18 and TRBJ2-7; 9 bases map to TRBD1. The CDR3 is 18 amino acids. The ends lost 0 bases at V and 0 bases at J; junction bases unmatched: 9. CDR1 and CDR2 (germline): KGHSH, LQKENI.

V usage is TRBV27 and J usage is TRBJ1-2; possibly TRBD1 for D (5 bases). V was clipped by 6 bases and J by 0 bases, with 11 bases between them. The CDR3 loop spans 14 amino acids. Germline V gene lookup returns CDR1 MNHEY and CDR2 SMNVEV (reference sequence). The CDR3 DNA reads as TGTGCCAGCAGAACCAGGGTTTCTAACTATGGCTACACCTTC. Encoded protein: CASRTRVSNYGYTF.

The chain is built from TRBV6-5 and TRBJ2-3, with a weak D call TRBD1 (6 bases). Looked up from germline, CDR1 is MNHEY and CDR2 is SVGAGI. The CDR3 spans 12 residues. V lost 4 bases, J lost 6 bases, and 8 bases lay in between. The CDR3 reads CASSSQGDTQYF. The CDR3 DNA sequence: TGTGCCAGCAGTTCGCAGGGGGATACGCAGTATTTT.

The V and J genes are TRBV4-1 and TRBJ2-7, with TRBD2 matching 9 bases. Germline CDR1 reads MGHRA; CDR2 reads YSYEKL. CDR3 length: 14 residues. Germline trimming cut 3 bases from V and 3 bases from J; bases unmatched to any gene: 3. CDR3 loop: CASSQLAGIYEQYF. The CDR3 DNA sequence: TGCGCCAGCAGCCAGCTAGCGGGAATCTACGAGCAGTACTTC.

This chain links TRBV11-2 with TRBJ2-3; tentatively, D is TRBD2 (5 bases). The germline V and J ends were trimmed by 6 bases and 5 bases, with 18 bases remaining between them. Germline V lookup: CDR1 SGHAT, CDR2 FQNNGV. This CDR3 contains 15 residues. The CDR3 loop reads CASSPGWERGDTQYF. The CDR3 DNA reads as TGTGCCAGCAGTCCCGGTTGGGAGAGAGGAGATACGCAGTATTTT.

This sequence joins TRBV11-2 and TRBJ2-7; TRBD1 matches 9 bases. The CDR3 runs 13 residues. Germline loops: CDR1 SGHAT, CDR2 FQNNGV. The junction had 3 bases not matched to a gene; V was cut back by 5 bases and J by 4 bases. This CDR3 is CASSRDRAYEQYF. The CDR3 DNA sequence: TGTGCCAGCAGCCGGGACAGGGCGTACGAGCAGTACTTC.

The V gene is TRBV11-3, the J gene TRBJ2-7, with 10 positions matching TRBD1. This CDR3 comprises 14 residues. With V trimmed by 5 bases and J by 3 bases, 4 bases remained unmatched. Germline V gives CDR1 SGHNT, CDR2 YENEEA. CDR3 DNA: TGTGCCAGCAGCCCCCGGGACAGGGGCTACGAGCAGTACTTC. It specifies CASSPRDRGYEQYF.

The chain has TRBV7-2 and TRBJ2-7; 9 nucleotides match TRBD2. Germline V gives CDR1 SGHTA, CDR2 FQGNSA. The CDR3 contains 15 residues. Unmatched junction bases numbered 3, after V lost 1 base and J lost 2 bases. The DNA of the CDR3 is TGTGCCAGCAGCTTAGTGGCGGGAGGGGCCTACGAGCAGTACTTC. Its translation is CASSLVAGGAYEQYF.

The chain is built from TRBV9 and TRBJ2-2; TRBD2 aligns across 8 bases. With 0 bases clipped from V and 0 bases from J, the junction kept 7 bases outside the gene matches. The length of the CDR3 is 18 residues. CDR1 and CDR2 from the germline V gene are SGDLS and YYNGEE. CDR3 protein: CASSVGGSGTTNTGELFF. Written as DNA, the CDR3 is TGTGCCAGCAGCGTAGGGGGTAGCGGGACGACGAACACCGGGGAGCTGTTTTTT.

V is TRBV19 and J is TRBJ1-1; possible D gene TRBD1, 6 bases. CDR1 and CDR2 (germline): LNHDA, SQIVND (reference sequence). The CDR3 has 15 residues. Trimming cost V 2 bases and J 2 bases, with 12 bases left between them. The CDR3 nucleotides are TGTGCCAGTAGTATATTGGGGGGGCTTAACACTGAAGCTTTCTTT. Translated: CASSILGGLNTEAFF.

The chain has TRBV7-6 and TRBJ2-1; weak D call: TRBD1 (6 bases). Germline V CDR1 and CDR2: SGHVS, FNYEAQ. The V end lost 1 base, the J end lost 3 bases, and 13 bases lay between the germline ends. This CDR3 is built from 16 residues. The CDR3 region is CASSLVKGVGYNEQFF. In DNA, the CDR3 is TGTGCCAGCAGCTTAGTAAAGGGGGTGGGCTACAATGAGCAGTTCTTC.

The chain links TRBV10-3 to TRBJ2-7; TRBD2 agrees at 10 bases. This CDR3 contains 15 residues. Losses at the gene ends were 8 bases for V and 3 bases for J; bases not matched to a gene: 10. Germline V gene data show CDR1 as ENHRY and CDR2 as SYGVKD. This CDR3 is CAIGREASGGYEQYF. The CDR3 coding sequence is TGTGCCATCGGGCGGGAGGCTAGCGGGGGCTACGAGCAGTACTTC.

The chain combines TRBV15 with TRBJ2-1; D ambiguous. The ends were cut back, 9 bases at V and 8 bases at J, with 23 bases in the middle. The germline CDR1 and CDR2 sequences are LNHNV and YYDKDF (reference sequence). The CDR3 is made up of 15 amino acids. The CDR3 DNA sequence: TGTGCCACATCCCCCCATTCAGTGGCCAGCGATGAGCAGTTCTTC. Translation gives CATSPHSVASDEQFF.

The rearrangement joins TRBV7-3 to TRBJ2-5; TRBD2 aligns across 8 bases. The ends lost 5 bases at V and 4 bases at J; junction bases unmatched: 3. The length of the CDR3 is 13 residues. From germline, CDR1 is SGHTA and CDR2 FQGTGA. The CDR3 DNA sequence: TGTGCCAGCAGCAGCGGGAGTAGAGAGACCCAGTACTTC. Its translation: CASSSGSRETQYF.

The chain carries TRBV6-5 and TRBJ1-5, with 9 bases lining up with TRBD1. The CDR3 runs to 16 residues. Germline lookup yields CDR1 MNHEY and CDR2 SVGAGI. Trimming removed 4 bases from V and 1 base from J; junction bases left unmatched: 5. The CDR3 nucleotides are TGTGCCAGCAGTTTCGCCGGGACAGGGAGCAATCAGCCCCAGCATTTT. Translating gives CASSFAGTGSNQPQHF.

The J gene is TRBJ1-1, the V gene TRBV6-1, with 7 positions matching TRBD1. The CDR3 is 15 residues long. Germline-derived CDR1 and CDR2 are MNHNS and SASEGT. Trimming removed 7 bases from V and 3 bases from J; junction bases left unmatched: 11. The CDR3: CASTRQPGGDTEAFF. The CDR3 DNA sequence: TGTGCCAGCACCAGACAGCCAGGGGGAGACACTGAAGCTTTCTTT.